One and the same sample provided the 13 T cell receptor beta chains below, sequenced in a study of T cell responses to AZD1222 COVID-19 vaccine. Profiling relied on immunoSEQ multiplex PCR, and the TCRdb table lists in-frame clones only, not all of them. The sample has nearly 55,000 clones; around 92% are singletons. The sample was peripheral blood, taken 28 days after the second AZD1222 dose. These receptors came from an adult who received the AZD1222 COVID-19 vaccine.

The chain couples TRBV5-6 to TRBJ1-1; D not certain. Germline CDR1 and CDR2: SGHDT and YYEEEE. CDR3 length equals 16 residues. Trimming cost V 0 bases and J 0 bases, with 12 bases left between them. This CDR3 reads CASSLVPTGVNTEAFF. CDR3 DNA: TGTGCCAGCAGCTTGGTTCCCACCGGGGTGAACACTGAAGCTTTCTTT.

This rearrangement joins TRBV11-3 to TRBJ2-6; D may correspond to TRBD1 or TRBD2 (6 bases each). Per germline, CDR1 SGHNT and CDR2 YENEEA. The CDR3 extends over 17 amino acids. V gave up 3 bases and J gave up 4 bases, with 16 bases separating them. Here the CDR3 reads CASSLGGPFGGANVLTF. The CDR3 bases are TGTGCCAGCAGCTTGGGGGGCCCTTTCGGAGGGGCCAACGTCCTGACTTTC. The full variable domain, in which reference TRBV11-3 and TRBJ2-6 provide the parts outside the CDR3, is EAGVVQSPRYKIIEKKQPVAFWCNPISGHNTLYWYLQNLGQGPELLIRYENEEAVDDSQLPKDRFSAERLKGVDSTLKIQPAELGDSAVYLCASSLGGPFGGANVLTFGAGSRLTVL.

This clone has just a few counts. This chain links TRBV6-1 with TRBJ2-7; D is possibly TRBD1 or TRBD2 (5 bases each). Germline values: CDR1 MNHNS, CDR2 SASEGT. The ends were cut back, 1 base at V and 6 bases at J, with 13 bases in the middle. The CDR3 has 14 amino acids. DNA of the CDR3: TGTGCCAGCAGTGAAGGCCCCGGGGCCGGCGAGCAGTACTTC. Translation: CASSEGPGAGEQYF.

V gene TRBV7-2 combines with J gene TRBJ2-7; D gene unclear. Germline V gene lookup returns CDR1 SGHTA and CDR2 FQGNSA. V gave up 2 bases and J gave up 7 bases, with 9 bases separating them. CDR3 length equals 12 residues. CDR3 region: CASSLLNREQYF. The CDR3 DNA is TGTGCCAGCAGCTTACTGAATCGGGAGCAGTACTTC. The full variable domain, with the rest looked up from reference TRBV7-2 and TRBJ2-7, is GAGVSQSPSNKVTEKGKDVELRCDPISGHTALYWYRQSLGQGLEFLIYFQGNSAPDKSGLPSDRFSAERTGGSVSTLTIQRTQQEDSAVYLCASSLLNREQYFGPGTRLTVT.

The chain uses TRBV27 and TRBJ2-1, with D uncertain. Germline V gene sequence: CDR1 MNHEY, CDR2 SMNVEV (reference sequence). This CDR3 contains 15 residues. With 5 bases removed from V and 2 bases from J, the gap between germline ends came to 13 bases. Here the CDR3 reads CASSPSDRAYNEQFF. CDR3 nucleotides: TGTGCCAGCAGTCCGTCCGACCGGGCCTACAATGAGCAGTTCTTC.

The chain employs TRBV6-5 and TRBJ1-5; D is possibly TRBD1 (5 bases). The CDR3 loop spans 13 amino acids. Germline loops: CDR1 MNHEY, CDR2 SVGAGI. V was shortened by 6 bases and J by 4 bases, with 10 bases between the two germline ends. In DNA, the CDR3 is TGTGCCAGCAGCGGGACGGGAAATCAGCCCCAGCATTTT. Translation gives CASSGTGNQPQHF.

The V call is TRBV4-3, the J call TRBJ2-2; 7 nucleotides line up with TRBD2. The ends lost 0 bases at V and 5 bases at J; junction bases unmatched: 6. The CDR3 is 16 amino acids. Germline V gene lookup returns CDR1 LGHNA and CDR2 YSLEER. The CDR3, as DNA: TGCGCCAGCAGCCAAGATCGGGGCGGGAGTACCGGGGAGCTGTTTTTT. Amino acids: CASSQDRGGSTGELFF.

The table lists this clone with a count of one. V and J are TRBV15 and TRBJ1-4, with D perhaps TRBD1 (5 bases). Trimming stripped 0 bases from V and 3 bases from J, with 23 bases between. The CDR3 runs to 20 residues. Germline CDR1 and CDR2: LNHNV and YYDKDF (reference sequence). CDR3 protein: CATSRDLSPGGSGANEKLFF. The DNA for the CDR3 is TGTGCCACCAGCAGAGATCTTTCCCCGGGGGGGTCCGGGGCTAATGAAAAACTGTTTTTT.

The chain is built from TRBV30 and TRBJ1-1; TRBD1 matches 11 bases. V was clipped by 5 bases and J by 4 bases; unmatched bases: 3. The CDR3 contains 13 residues. From germline, CDR1 is GTSNPN and CDR2 SVGIG (reference sequence). The CDR3 DNA reads as TGTGCCTGGGGACAGGGGGCAGTCACTGAAGCTTTCTTT. Residues: CAWGQGAVTEAFF. The entire variable domain, with the rest obtained from reference TRBV30 and TRBJ1-1, is as follows: SQTIHQWPATLVQPVGSPLSLECTVEGTSNPNLYWYRQAAGRGLQLLFYSVGIGQISSEVPQNLSASRPQDRQFILSSKKLLLSDSGFYLCAWGQGAVTEAFFGQGTRLTVV.

This chain uses TRBV4-3 with TRBJ2-1; the match to TRBD2 covers 16 bases. Losses at the gene ends were 3 bases for V and 3 bases for J; bases not matched to a gene: 5. The V gene's germline CDR1 is LGHNA and CDR2 YSLEER. This CDR3 has 18 residues. The CDR3, as DNA: TGCGCCAGCAGCCAGGGACTAGCGGGAGGGCCCGTCTACAATGAGCAGTTCTTC. Translated, it gives CASSQGLAGGPVYNEQFF.

The chain has TRBV20-1 and TRBJ1-5; TRBD1 matches 9 bases. V gave up 4 bases and J gave up 5 bases; unmatched junction bases: 9. Germline lookup yields CDR1 DFQATT and CDR2 SNEGSKA (reference sequence). CDR3 size: 15 residues. The CDR3 protein is CSAIETGGSDQPQHF. CDR3 sequence (DNA): TGCAGTGCTATTGAGACAGGGGGGTCCGATCAGCCCCAGCATTTT.

This clone was seen a single time. This chain links TRBV5-6 with TRBJ2-3; D might be TRBD2 (5 bases). The CDR3 totals 13 residues. Germline V gene lookup returns CDR1 SGHDT and CDR2 YYEEEE. Trimming stripped 5 bases from V and 6 bases from J, with 13 bases between. The CDR3: CASRGLQRDTQYF. CDR3 sequence (DNA): TGTGCCAGCAGAGGCCTCCAGCGGGATACGCAGTATTTT. The complete variable domain, with remaining parts taken from reference TRBV5-6 and TRBJ2-3, reads DAGVTQSPTHLIKTRGQQVTLRCSPKSGHDTVSWYQQALGQGPQFIFQYYEEEERQRGNFPDRFSGHQFPNYSSELNVNALLLGDSALYLCASRGLQRDTQYFGPGTRLTVL.

The V gene is TRBV19, the J gene TRBJ2-2, with 11 bases identical to TRBD2. Germline V gives CDR1 LNHDA, CDR2 SQIVND (reference sequence). The trim removed 6 bases at V and 4 bases at J, leaving 4 bases unmatched. The CDR3 has 15 amino acids. The CDR3: CASSVSGRVTGELFF. As DNA, the CDR3 is TGTGCCAGTAGCGTTAGCGGGAGGGTCACCGGGGAGCTGTTTTTT.